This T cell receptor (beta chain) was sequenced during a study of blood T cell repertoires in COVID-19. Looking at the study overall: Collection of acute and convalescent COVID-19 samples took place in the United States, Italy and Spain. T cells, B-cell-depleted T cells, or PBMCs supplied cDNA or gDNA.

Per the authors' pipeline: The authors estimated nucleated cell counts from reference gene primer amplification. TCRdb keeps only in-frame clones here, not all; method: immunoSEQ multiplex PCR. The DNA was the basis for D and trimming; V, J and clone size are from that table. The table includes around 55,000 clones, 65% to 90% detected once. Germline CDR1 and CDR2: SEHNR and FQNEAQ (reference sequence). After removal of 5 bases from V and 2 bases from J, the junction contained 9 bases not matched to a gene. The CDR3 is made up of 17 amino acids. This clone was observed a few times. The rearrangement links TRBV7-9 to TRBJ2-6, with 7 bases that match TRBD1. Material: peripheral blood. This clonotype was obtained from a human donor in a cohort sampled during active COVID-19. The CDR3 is CASSHPRGGAGANVLTF. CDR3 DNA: TGTGCCAGCAGCCATCCCAGAGGGGGCGCTGGGGCCAACGTCCTGACTTTC.